The 5 T cell receptor beta chains below come from one sample, sequenced in a study of OX40 agonist ivuxolimab in advanced cancers. Only in-frame clones appear in the TCRdb table, and some are missing; sequencing was by immunoSEQ multiplex PCR. Counted here are more than 15,000 clones, roughly four fifths occurring once; the ten biggest clones make up around 2.4%. The specimen was CD4+ or CD8+ T cells sorted from blood, collected in a trial of the OX40 agonist ivuxolimab. The receptors come from an adult with an advanced solid tumor such as melanoma, head and neck, liver or kidney cancer.

The genes are TRBV5-1 and TRBJ1-2; TRBD1 aligns across 8 bases. This CDR3 has 14 residues. CDR1 and CDR2 (germline): SGHRS, YFSETQ. V lost 2 bases, J lost 4 bases, and 4 bases stayed unmatched. In DNA form, the CDR3 reads TGCGCCAGCAGCTTCGGGACAGGAATCTATGGCTACACCTTC. The encoded protein is CASSFGTGIYGYTF.

The count of this clone is one. This chain uses TRBV6-6 with TRBJ1-2; 8 nucleotides agree with TRBD1. The V gene end was trimmed by 0 bases and the J gene end by 8 bases; junction bases not matched to a gene: 8. The CDR3 contains 15 residues. Germline V gene data show CDR1 as MNHNY and CDR2 as SVGAGI (reference sequence). The chain's CDR3 is CASSYSGQGFSGYTF. The CDR3 bases are TGTGCCAGCAGTTACTCTGGACAGGGCTTTAGCGGCTACACCTTC.

The chain employs TRBV5-1 and TRBJ2-7, with D unclear. Germline V lookup: CDR1 SGHRS, CDR2 YFSETQ. V lost 0 bases and J lost 2, with 9 bases in between. CDR3 length: 14 residues. DNA for the CDR3: TGCGCCAGCAGCTTGGAACTACAAACCTACGAGCAGTACTTC. Protein: CASSLELQTYEQYF.

The gene calls are TRBV5-1 and TRBJ2-2; possibly TRBD1 or TRBD2 for D (7 bases each). The CDR3 contains 14 residues. V was clipped by 6 bases and J by 4 bases, with 13 bases between them. The germline V gene encodes CDR1 SGHRS and CDR2 YFSETQ. The CDR3 coding sequence is TGCGCCAGCAACCCAGGGGGGGCCACCGGGGAGCTGTTTTTT. Translated, it gives CASNPGGATGELFF.

J is TRBJ2-3 and V is TRBV5-4; 12 bases fit TRBD2. The CDR3 is 17 amino acids. Germline trimming cut 3 bases from V and 5 bases from J; bases unmatched to any gene: 10. CDR1 is SGHNT and CDR2 is YYREEE in the germline V gene (reference sequence). The CDR3 reads CASSWDLAGGPGDTQYF. In DNA form, the CDR3 reads TGTGCCAGCAGCTGGGACCTAGCGGGAGGGCCGGGAGATACGCAGTATTTT.